This entry is about one T cell receptor beta chain. The sample originates from a study of blood T cells in healthy people across ages. Sample-barcoded 5' priming and a J-beta primer mix drove a second PCR of 7 to 11 cycles. TCRdb ran MiXCR on the 5' RACE reads and lists one entry per CDR3 protein. Here the sample spans fewer than 2 million distinct CDR3 sequences, around 42% being singletons. Per germline, CDR1 DFQATT and CDR2 SNEGSKA (reference sequence). Trimming cost V 3 bases and J 6 bases, with 16 bases left between them. The length of the CDR3 is 14 residues. Specimen: blood. The TCR sequence derives from a human donor in good health. V is TRBV20-1 and J is TRBJ2-3, with a tentative D call TRBD2 (7 bases). For the CDR3, the DNA is TGCAGTGCTAGCGACCGGGGGGCGTCGGATACGCAGTATTTT. Its translation is CSASDRGASDTQYF.